These 3 T cell receptor beta chains came from one sample sequenced in a study of CD8 T cells in Susac syndrome. RNA, at 0.5 to 1 ug, was reverse transcribed with random hexamers. From the immunoSEQ multiplex PCR reads, TCRdb called clonotypes with MiXCR, one entry per CDR3 protein. The data show approximately 160,000 distinct CDR3 sequences, around 94% seen once. Input material: CD4+ T cells from PBMCs. These receptors all stem from a human donor with multiple sclerosis.

J is TRBJ2-5 and V is TRBV20-1; D gene unclear. The V gene's germline CDR1 is DFQATT and CDR2 SNEGSKA (reference sequence). V dropped 1 base and J dropped 9 bases, with 18 bases sitting between them. The CDR3 length is 14 residues. The CDR3 DNA reads as TGCAGTGCTAGAGCCACATCTGACCTCTTTTCCCAGTACTTC. This codes for CSARATSDLFSQYF.

CDR3 sequence: CSGGTSGMNTGELFF. CDR3 in DNA: TGCAGTGGCGGGACTAGCGGGATGAACACCGGGGAGCTGTTTTTT. This chain links TRBV20-1 with TRBJ2-2; 13 bases align to TRBD2. Germline CDR1 DFQATT, CDR2 SNEGSKA (reference sequence). With V trimmed by 7 bases and J by 1 base, 3 bases remained unmatched. The CDR3 consists of 15 residues.

This clonotype has just one count. This chain uses TRBV24-1 with TRBJ2-2; 10 nucleotides match TRBD2. V lost 4 bases, J lost 8 bases, and 6 bases stayed unmatched. The CDR3 is 15 residues long. The V gene's germline CDR1 is KGHDR and CDR2 SFDVKD. The CDR3 DNA is TGTGCCACCAGTGACGCTAGCGGGAGACTAGGGGAGCTGTTTTTT. It is translated as CATSDASGRLGELFF.